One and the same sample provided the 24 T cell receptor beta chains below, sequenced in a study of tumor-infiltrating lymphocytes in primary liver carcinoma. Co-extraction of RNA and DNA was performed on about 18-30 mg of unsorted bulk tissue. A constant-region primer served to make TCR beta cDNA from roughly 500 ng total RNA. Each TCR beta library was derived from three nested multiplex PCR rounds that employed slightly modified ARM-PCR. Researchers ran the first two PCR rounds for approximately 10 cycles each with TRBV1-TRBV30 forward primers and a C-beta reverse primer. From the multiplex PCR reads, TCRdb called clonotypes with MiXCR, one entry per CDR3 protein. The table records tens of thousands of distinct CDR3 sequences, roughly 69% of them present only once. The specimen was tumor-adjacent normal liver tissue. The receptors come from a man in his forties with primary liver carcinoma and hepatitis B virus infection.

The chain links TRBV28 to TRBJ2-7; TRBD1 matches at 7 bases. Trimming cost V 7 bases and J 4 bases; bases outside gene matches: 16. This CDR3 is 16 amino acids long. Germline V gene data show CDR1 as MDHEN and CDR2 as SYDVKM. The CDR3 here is CASTLINRGQAYEQYF. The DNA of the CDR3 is TGTGCCAGCACGTTGATTAACAGGGGACAAGCATACGAGCAGTACTTC.

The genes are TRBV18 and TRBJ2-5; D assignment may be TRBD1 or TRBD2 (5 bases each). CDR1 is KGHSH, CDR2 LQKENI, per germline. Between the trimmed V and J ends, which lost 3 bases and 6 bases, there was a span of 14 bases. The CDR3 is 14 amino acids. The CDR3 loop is CASSPGPGLKTQYF. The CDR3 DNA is TGTGCCAGCTCACCGGGACCGGGCTTGAAGACCCAGTACTTC.

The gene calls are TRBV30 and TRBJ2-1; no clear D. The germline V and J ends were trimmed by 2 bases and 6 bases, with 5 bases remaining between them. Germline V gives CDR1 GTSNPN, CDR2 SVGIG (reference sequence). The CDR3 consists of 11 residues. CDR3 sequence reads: CAWSLINEQFF. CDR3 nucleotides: TGTGCCTGGAGTCTCATCAATGAGCAGTTCTTC.

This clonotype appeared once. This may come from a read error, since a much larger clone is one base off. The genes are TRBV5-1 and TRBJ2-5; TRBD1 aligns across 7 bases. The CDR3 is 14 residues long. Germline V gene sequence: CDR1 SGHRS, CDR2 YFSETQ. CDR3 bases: TGCGCCAGCAGCTTGGAGGGGGCCGGGGAGACCCGGTACTTC. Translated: CASSLEGAGETRYF.

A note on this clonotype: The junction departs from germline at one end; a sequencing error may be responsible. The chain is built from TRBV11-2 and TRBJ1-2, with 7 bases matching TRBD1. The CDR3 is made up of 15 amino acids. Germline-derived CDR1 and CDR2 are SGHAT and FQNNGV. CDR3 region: CASSYTGASTPGYTF. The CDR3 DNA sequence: TGTGCCAGTAGCTATACAGGGGCCTCCACCCCTGGCTACACCTTC. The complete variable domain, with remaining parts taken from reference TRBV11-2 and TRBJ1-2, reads EAGVAQSPRYKIIEKRQSVAFWCNPISGHATLYWYQQILGQGPKLLIQFQNNGVVDDSQLPKDRFSAERLKGVDSTLKIQPAKLEDSAVYLCASSYTGASTPGYTFGSGTRLTVV.

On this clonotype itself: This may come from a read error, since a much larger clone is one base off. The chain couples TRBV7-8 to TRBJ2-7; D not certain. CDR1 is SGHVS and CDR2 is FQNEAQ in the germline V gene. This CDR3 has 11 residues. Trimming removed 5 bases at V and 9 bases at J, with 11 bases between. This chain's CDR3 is CASSQVGVQYF. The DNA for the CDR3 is TGTGCCAGCAGCCAGGTGGGCGTGCAGTACTTC.

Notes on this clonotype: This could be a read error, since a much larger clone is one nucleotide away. DNA for the CDR3: TGTGCCAGCAGCCTAGAGGGACAGCACCGAGGTACGCAGTATTTT. This gives the protein CASSLEGQHRGTQYF. This rearrangement joins TRBV6-2 or TRBV6-3 to TRBJ2-3; 7 bases map to TRBD1. The CDR3 is 15 amino acids. Germline V gene sequence: CDR1 MNHEY, CDR2 SVGEGT. With 6 bases clipped from V and 8 bases from J, the junction kept 14 bases outside the gene matches.

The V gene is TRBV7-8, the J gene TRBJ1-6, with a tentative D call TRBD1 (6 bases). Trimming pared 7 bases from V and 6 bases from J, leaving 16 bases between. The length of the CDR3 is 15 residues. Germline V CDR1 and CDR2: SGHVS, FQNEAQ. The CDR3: CASNLSQGSNSPLHF. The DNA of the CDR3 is TGTGCCAGCAACCTATCACAGGGTAGTAATTCACCCCTCCACTTT.

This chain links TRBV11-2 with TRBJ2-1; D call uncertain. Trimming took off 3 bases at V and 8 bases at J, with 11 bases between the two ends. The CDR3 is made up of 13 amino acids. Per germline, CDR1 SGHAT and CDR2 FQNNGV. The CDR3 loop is CASSFDGSYEQFF. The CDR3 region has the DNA TGTGCCAGCAGCTTTGATGGTTCCTATGAGCAGTTCTTC.

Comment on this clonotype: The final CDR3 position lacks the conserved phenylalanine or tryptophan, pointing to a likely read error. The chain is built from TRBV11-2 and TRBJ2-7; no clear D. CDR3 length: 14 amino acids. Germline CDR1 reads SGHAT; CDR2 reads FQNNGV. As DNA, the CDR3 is TGCGCCAGCAGCTTAGATGGAGTTGCCTACGAGCAGTACTCC. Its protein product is CASSLDGVAYEQYS.

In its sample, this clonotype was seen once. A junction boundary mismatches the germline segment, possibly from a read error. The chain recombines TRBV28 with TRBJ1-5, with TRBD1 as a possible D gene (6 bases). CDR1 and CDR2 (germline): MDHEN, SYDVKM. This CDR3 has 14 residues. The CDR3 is CSSSGQYSNQPQHF. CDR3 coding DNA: TGTTCCAGCAGCGGACAGTATAGCAATCAGCCGCAGCATTTT.

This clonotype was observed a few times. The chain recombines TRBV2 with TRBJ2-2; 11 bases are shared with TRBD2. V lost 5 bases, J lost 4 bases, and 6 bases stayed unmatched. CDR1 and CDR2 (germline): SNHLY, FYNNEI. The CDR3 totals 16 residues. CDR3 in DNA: TGTGCCAGCAGTCCCACTAGCGGGAGAAGCACCGGGGAGCTGTTTTTT. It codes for CASSPTSGRSTGELFF.

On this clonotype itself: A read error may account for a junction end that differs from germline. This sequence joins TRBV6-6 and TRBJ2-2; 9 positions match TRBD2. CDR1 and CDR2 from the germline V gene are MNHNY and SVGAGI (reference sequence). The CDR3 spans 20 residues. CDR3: CAGSPLVGLAGPTNTGELFF. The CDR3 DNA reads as TGTGCCGGCAGTCCGCTCGTGGGACTAGCTGGGCCGACGAACACCGGGGAGCTGTTTTTT.

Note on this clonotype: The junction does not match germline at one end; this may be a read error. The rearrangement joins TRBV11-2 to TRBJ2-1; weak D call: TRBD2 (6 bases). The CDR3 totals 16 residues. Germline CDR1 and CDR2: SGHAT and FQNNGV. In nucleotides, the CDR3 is TGTGCCGGCAACGTGGGTGTGGGGGGATACTACAATGAGCAATTCTTC. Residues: CAGNVGVGGYYNEQFF.

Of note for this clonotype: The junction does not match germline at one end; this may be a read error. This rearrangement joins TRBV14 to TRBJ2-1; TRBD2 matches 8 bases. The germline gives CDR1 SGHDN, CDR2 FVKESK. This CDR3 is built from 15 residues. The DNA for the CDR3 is TGTGCCACCAGCCAATCCGGGAGGGCCGGTGATGAGCAGTTCTTC. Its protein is CATSQSGRAGDEQFF. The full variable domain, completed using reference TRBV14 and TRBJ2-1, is EAGVTQFPSHSVIEKGQTVTLRCDPISGHDNLYWYRRVMGKEIKFLLHFVKESKQDESGMPNNRFLAERTGGTYSTLKVQPAELEDSGVYFCATSQSGRAGDEQFFGPGTRLTVL.

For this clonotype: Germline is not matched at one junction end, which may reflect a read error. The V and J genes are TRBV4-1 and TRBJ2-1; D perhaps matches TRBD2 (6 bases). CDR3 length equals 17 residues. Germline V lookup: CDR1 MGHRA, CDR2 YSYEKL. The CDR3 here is CASSQGLLRDRYNEQFF. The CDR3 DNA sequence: TGCGCCAGTAGCCAAGGACTCTTGCGGGACCGGTACAATGAGCAGTTCTTC.

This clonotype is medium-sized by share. CDR3 residues: CASSLYIAGGSGEQFF. CDR3 coding DNA: TGCGCCAGCAGCTTGTATATAGCGGGAGGGTCCGGTGAGCAGTTCTTC. The chain links TRBV5-1 to TRBJ2-1; TRBD2 agrees at 11 bases. The length of the CDR3 is 16 residues. V was pared by 1 base and J by 9 bases, with 9 bases of the junction left unmatched. CDR1 is SGHRS, CDR2 YFSETQ, per germline. The whole variable domain, filled in from reference TRBV5-1 and TRBJ2-1, reads KAGVTQTPRYLIKTRGQQVTLSCSPISGHRSVSWYQQTPGQGLQFLFEYFSETQRNKGNFPGRFSGRQFSNSRSEMNVSTLELGDSALYLCASSLYIAGGSGEQFFGPGTRLTVL.

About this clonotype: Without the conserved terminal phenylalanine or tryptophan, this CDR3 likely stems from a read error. DNA for the CDR3: TGTGTCAGCAGTGAAGGCCTAGCGGGATCAGATACGCAGTATTTA. Its protein is CVSSEGLAGSDTQYL. The chain recombines TRBV6-1 with TRBJ2-3, with 9 bases lining up with TRBD2. The CDR3 contains 15 residues. Per germline, CDR1 MNHNS and CDR2 SASEGT.

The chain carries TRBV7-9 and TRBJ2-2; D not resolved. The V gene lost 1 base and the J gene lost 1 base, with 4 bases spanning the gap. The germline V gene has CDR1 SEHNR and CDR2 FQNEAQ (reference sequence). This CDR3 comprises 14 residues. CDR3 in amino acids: CASSLEVNTGELFF. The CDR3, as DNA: TGTGCCAGCAGCTTAGAAGTGAACACCGGGGAGCTGTTTTTT. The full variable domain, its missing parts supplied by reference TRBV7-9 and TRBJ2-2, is DTGVSQNPRHKITKRGQNVTFRCDPISEHNRLYWYRQTLGQGPEFLTYFQNEAQLEKSRLLSDRFSAERPKGSFSTLEIQRTEQGDSAMYLCASSLEVNTGELFFGEGSRLTVL.

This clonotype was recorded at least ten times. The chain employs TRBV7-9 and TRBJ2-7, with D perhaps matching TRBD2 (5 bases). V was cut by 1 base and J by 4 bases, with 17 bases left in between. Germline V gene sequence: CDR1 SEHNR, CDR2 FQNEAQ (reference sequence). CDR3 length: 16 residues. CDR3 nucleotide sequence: TGTGCCAGCAGCTTAGTCCCCGGGATCCAACCTTACGAGCAGTACTTC. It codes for CASSLVPGIQPYEQYF.

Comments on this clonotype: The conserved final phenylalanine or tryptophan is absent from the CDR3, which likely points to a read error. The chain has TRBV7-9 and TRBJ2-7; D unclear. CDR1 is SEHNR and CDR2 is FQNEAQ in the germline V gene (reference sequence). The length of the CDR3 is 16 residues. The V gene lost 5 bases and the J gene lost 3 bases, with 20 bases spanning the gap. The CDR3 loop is CASSAITAGLVYEQYY. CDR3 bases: TGTGCCAGCAGCGCTATAACTGCAGGCTTAGTCTACGAGCAGTACTAC.

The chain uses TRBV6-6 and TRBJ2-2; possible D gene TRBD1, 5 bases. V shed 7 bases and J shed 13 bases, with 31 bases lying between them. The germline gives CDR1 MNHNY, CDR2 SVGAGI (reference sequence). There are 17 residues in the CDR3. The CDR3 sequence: CASTPRGCVTDKRRLFF. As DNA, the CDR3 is TGTGCCAGCACCCCAAGAGGTTGTGTCACGGACAAGAGGAGGCTGTTTTTT.

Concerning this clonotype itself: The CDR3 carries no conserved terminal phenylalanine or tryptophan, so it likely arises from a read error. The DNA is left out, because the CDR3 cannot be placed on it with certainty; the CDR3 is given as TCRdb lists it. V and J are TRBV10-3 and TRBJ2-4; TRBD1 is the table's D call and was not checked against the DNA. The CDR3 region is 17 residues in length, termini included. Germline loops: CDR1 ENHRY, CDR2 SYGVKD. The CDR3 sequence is CAISESSTGIGKNIKYS.

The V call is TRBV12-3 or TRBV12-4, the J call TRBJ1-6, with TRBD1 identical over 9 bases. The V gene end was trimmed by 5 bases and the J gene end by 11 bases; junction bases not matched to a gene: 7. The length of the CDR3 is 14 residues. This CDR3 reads CASSLTGGKAPLHF. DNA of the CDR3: TGTGCCAGCAGTCTCACAGGGGGCAAGGCACCCCTCCACTTT.